Below are 6 T cell receptor beta chains sequenced from a single sample in a study of early T cells in non-severe SARS-CoV-2 infection (dated by TCRdb to 2020 to 2022). The library was produced with 5' RACE. Instrument used: NextSeq 500. The raw public data were reprocessed by TCRdb itself: fastp quality trimming at Q25, MiXCR clonotype calling, in-frame beta chains only. Each CDR3 protein gets just one entry, which takes the most common genes and DNA from the rows behind it. The sample contains under 95,000 distinct CDR3 sequences, about 16% of them found a single time. 4.5% to 7% of the sample is in the top ten clones. The sequenced material came from whole blood. Receptors originate from an adult who was a healthcare worker with PCR-confirmed SARS-CoV-2 infection or an uninfected control (not recorded which).

V usage is TRBV11-2 and J usage is TRBJ2-7, with D possibly matching TRBD1 (6 bases). CDR1 is SGHAT and CDR2 is FQNNGV in the germline V gene. CDR3 length: 15 residues. The germline V and J ends were trimmed by 0 bases and 5 bases, with 14 bases remaining between them. Written as DNA, the CDR3 is TGTGCCAGCAGCTTAGAAGGGACAAGGACACACGAGCAGTACTTC. Its translation: CASSLEGTRTHEQYF.

This clonotype was observed a handful of times. The chain links TRBV11-2 to TRBJ2-3; D might be TRBD1 or TRBD2, each matching 6 bases. Germline CDR1 and CDR2: SGHAT and FQNNGV. The CDR3 totals 13 residues. V lost 5 bases and J 7 bases, leaving 13 bases between the germline ends. CDR3 sequence reads: CASSTPGAYTQYF. The DNA for the CDR3 is TGTGCCAGCAGCACCCCGGGGGCGTATACGCAGTATTTT.

The chain couples TRBV6-2 or TRBV6-3 to TRBJ2-1; TRBD1 might be the D (6 bases). The germline V and J ends were trimmed by 7 bases and 0 bases, with 16 bases remaining between them. There are 16 residues in the CDR3. Germline CDR1 is MNHEY and CDR2 is SVGEGT. The CDR3 nucleotides read TGTGCCAGCACTGGGGACCTGGGGGCCTCCTACAATGAGCAGTTCTTC. Protein: CASTGDLGASYNEQFF.

This clonotype was observed a single time. The chain joins TRBV7-2 to TRBJ1-3; no definite D call. The CDR3 covers 13 residues. V was shortened by 4 bases and J by 4 bases, with 8 bases between the two germline ends. The germline V gene has CDR1 SGHTA and CDR2 FQGNSA. The CDR3 nucleotides are TGTGCCAGCAGCTCGCCTATCGGAAACACCATATATTTT. Protein product: CASSSPIGNTIYF.

This clonotype was detected only a few times. This chain connects TRBV19 to TRBJ1-2, with no clear D. Germline values: CDR1 LNHDA, CDR2 SQIVND (reference sequence). This CDR3 is built from 15 residues. V lost 2 bases, J lost 6 bases, and 16 bases lay in between. The CDR3 sequence: CASSISGRPFDGYTF. DNA for the CDR3: TGTGCCAGTAGTATAAGCGGCAGGCCCTTCGATGGCTACACCTTC.

In its sample, this clonotype was seen a few times. V and J are TRBV20-1 and TRBJ2-1, with D perhaps matching TRBD2 (5 bases). CDR3 size: 13 residues. V shed 6 bases and J shed 3 bases, with 12 bases lying between them. Germline lookup yields CDR1 DFQATT and CDR2 SNEGSKA (reference sequence). The CDR3 region is CSAWESHYNEQFF. The CDR3 DNA sequence: TGCAGTGCGTGGGAGAGCCACTACAATGAGCAGTTCTTC.